This T cell receptor beta chain stems from a study of healthy donors' naive CD4 and CD8 T cells. Study background: For TCR alpha, new primers spanned all functional IMGT alpha genes. Study-level points and caveats: Alpha and beta chains were sequenced in bulk without pairing.

A linear amplification protocol produced the TCR libraries from about 510 ng of total RNA. In the original workflow: Sequencing covered some 86,000 rearranged alpha-chain transcripts across 5 healthy donors. TCRdb independently ran MiXCR on the reads; one entry per CDR3 protein. None of the V and J calls come from the authors' own analysis; TCRdb made them. The sample contains about 180,000 distinct CDR3 sequences, about 76% of which appear only once. The CDR3 runs 13 residues. Deletions cut 6 bases from V and 0 bases from J, with 12 bases between. Germline CDR1 is SQVTM and CDR2 is ANQGSEA. In its sample, this clonotype was seen once. The antigen remains undetermined.

This TCR came from a pool of human donors in good health; the sample pools cells from several healthy donors. The genes are TRBV29-1 and TRBJ2-7; a possible D gene is TRBD2 (6 bases). Sequencing was performed on naive CD4+ and CD8+ T cells sorted from blood, pooled from several donors. The CDR3 sequence: CSVRDWSSYEQYF. The CDR3 bases are TGCAGCGTGCGGGACTGGAGCTCCTACGAGCAGTACTTC.